A single sample is the source of the 19 T cell receptor beta chains below, sequenced in a study of regulatory T cells in long-lasting Graves disease (dated by TCRdb to the early 2020s). What the time point label conveys for this sample: persistent/refractory GD, antithyroid drugs over 5 years with positive TRAb. For both TCR sequencing and RNA sequencing, RNA was extracted from PBMCs in TRIzol. Library generation was performed with multiplex PCR. Sequencing was carried out with an Illumina HiSeq 4000. To build TCR beta libraries, CDR3 regions were amplified by Arm-PCR using iRepertoire HTBI primers. Starting from the raw public reads, TCRdb applied fastp trimming at Q25, assembled clones with MiXCR and retained in-frame beta chains. Rows with a matching CDR3 protein are joined into one entry that keeps the most common DNA and genes. The sample table contains about 660,000 distinct CDR3 sequences; only one count was recorded for roughly 30% of them. The ten largest clones represent roughly 41% of the sample.

Sequenced here: peripheral blood mononuclear cells (PBMCs), sampled when the disease was refractory, from a patient treated with antithyroid drugs. Receptors originate from a female donor with Graves disease.

This sequence joins TRBV19 and TRBJ2-1; 10 bases fit TRBD2. With 4 bases clipped from V and 7 bases from J, the junction kept 13 bases outside the gene matches. CDR1 is LNHDA, CDR2 SQIVND, per germline (reference sequence). The CDR3 length is 17 residues. This CDR3 is CASSTRTSGVGVNEQFF. The CDR3 DNA sequence: TGTGCCAGTAGTACCCGGACTAGCGGAGTGGGTGTTAATGAGCAGTTCTTC.

The CDR3 nucleotides read TGTGCCAGTAGTATACAGGGGATCCCCTACGAGCAGTACTTC. Its translation is CASSIQGIPYEQYF. The chain carries TRBV19 and TRBJ2-7; a possible D gene is TRBD1 (6 bases). The germline V gene has CDR1 LNHDA and CDR2 SQIVND (reference sequence). The CDR3 is made up of 14 amino acids. The V end lost 2 bases, the J end lost 2 bases, and 10 bases lay between the germline ends.

The chain carries TRBV6-5 and TRBJ2-5; perhaps TRBD1 as D (6 bases). Trimming stripped 2 bases from V and 5 bases from J, with 9 bases between. Germline lookup yields CDR1 MNHEY and CDR2 SVGAGI. CDR3 length equals 13 residues. The CDR3 sequence: CASSYVQGETQYF. The CDR3 nucleotides are TGTGCCAGCAGTTACGTTCAGGGGGAGACCCAGTACTTC.

This clonotype occurred many times. This sequence joins TRBV28 and TRBJ1-2; TRBD1 is a possible D gene (6 bases). The CDR3 has 16 residues. Germline assignment: CDR1 MDHEN and CDR2 SYDVKM. The V gene lost 5 bases and the J gene lost 2 bases, with 18 bases spanning the gap. Here the CDR3 DNA reads TGTGCCAGCAGTAGCCTCGGTCGGGGGCGAAACTATGGCTACACCTTC. This gives the protein CASSSLGRGRNYGYTF.

The sample holds many counts of this clonotype. In DNA, the CDR3 is TGTGCCAGCAGTTTGGGGGAAGCGGACACTGAAGCTTTCTTT. Residues: CASSLGEADTEAFF. The J gene is TRBJ1-1, the V gene TRBV12-3 or TRBV12-4; a weak D match, TRBD1 (5 bases). Trimming removed 3 bases from V and 3 bases from J, with 11 bases in between. This CDR3 has 14 residues.

The V call is TRBV5-1, the J call TRBJ1-2, with D unresolved. Germline assignment: CDR1 SGHRS and CDR2 YFSETQ. The CDR3 spans 12 residues. V lost 3 bases to trimming and J lost 6 bases, with 9 bases between them. The CDR3 here is CASSWAENGYTF. DNA of the CDR3: TGCGCCAGCAGCTGGGCCGAGAATGGCTACACCTTC.

This clonotype was observed at least ten times. The J gene is TRBJ1-5, the V gene TRBV11-2; 7 nucleotides agree with TRBD1. CDR1 SGHAT and CDR2 FQNNGV come from the germline V gene. The CDR3 has 14 amino acids. The trim removed 6 bases at V and 7 bases at J, leaving 9 bases unmatched. CDR3: CASSSTTGNQPQHF. In DNA form, the CDR3 reads TGTGCCAGCAGTTCCACGACAGGGAACCAGCCCCAGCATTTT.

The rearrangement uses TRBV12-3 or TRBV12-4 and TRBJ1-3; D is possibly TRBD1 (5 bases). The germline V and J ends were trimmed by 3 bases and 4 bases, with 10 bases remaining between them. The CDR3 has 14 amino acids. CDR3 nucleotide sequence: TGTGCCAGCAGTTTTCGGGGGACCGGAAACACCATATATTTT. Translating gives CASSFRGTGNTIYF.

Concerning this clonotype itself: This may be a read error, as it is one base from a much larger clone. This rearrangement joins TRBV6-1 to TRBJ1-2, with D uncertain. This CDR3 spans 14 amino acids. Trimming removed 2 bases from V and 6 bases from J, with 13 bases in between. Germline V gene sequence: CDR1 MNHNS, CDR2 SASEGT. Written as DNA, the CDR3 is TGTGCCAGCAGTGAATCGACGGGTCCCCATGGCTACACCTTC. Translating it yields CASSESTGPHGYTF.

In this sample, this clonotype turned up many times. The chain is built from TRBV28 and TRBJ1-2; unclear D gene. Per germline, CDR1 MDHEN and CDR2 SYDVKM. Trimming removed 6 bases at V and 12 bases at J, with 20 bases between. This CDR3 has 13 amino acids. The CDR3 sequence: CASSPVFLRLHTF. In nucleotides, the CDR3 is TGTGCCAGCAGCCCCGTCTTCCTACGGCTACACACCTTC.

This clonotype was counted at least ten times. The chain combines TRBV6-2 or TRBV6-3 with TRBJ1-2; 7 positions match TRBD1. The V gene's germline CDR1 is MNHEY and CDR2 SVGEGT. The CDR3 loop spans 15 amino acids. Germline trimming cut 4 bases from V and 1 base from J; bases unmatched to any gene: 6. CDR3 bases: TGTGCCAGCAGTTTCACAGGGGAACTTAACTATGGCTACACCTTC. This codes for CASSFTGELNYGYTF.

This clonotype was seen a few times. The chain is built from TRBV7-9 and TRBJ2-4, with TRBD1 matching 9 bases. The CDR3 runs to 16 residues. Germline V lookup: CDR1 SEHNR, CDR2 FQNEAQ (reference sequence). V was clipped by 5 bases and J by 6 bases; unmatched bases: 11. CDR3 region: CASSSGQGRVGNIQYF. The CDR3 DNA reads as TGTGCCAGCAGCAGCGGACAGGGGCGCGTCGGAAACATTCAGTACTTC.

This clonotype showed up just a few times. The chain carries TRBV2 and TRBJ1-5; 7 nucleotides line up with TRBD1. CDR1 and CDR2 (germline): SNHLY, FYNNEI. The CDR3 has 15 amino acids. The J segment lost 0 bases and the V segment lost 4 bases, leaving 3 bases of the junction unmatched. The CDR3 is CASSGQGYSNQPQHF. CDR3 in DNA: TGTGCCAGCAGTGGACAGGGATATAGCAATCAGCCCCAGCATTTT.

In its sample, this clonotype was seen a few times. Just one base apart from a much larger clone, this may be a read error. Because it lacks the conserved phenylalanine or tryptophan at the end, this CDR3 is likely a read error. The J gene is TRBJ1-2, the V gene TRBV12-3 or TRBV12-4, with D possibly matching TRBD1 (5 bases). V was clipped by 7 bases and J by 7 bases, with 19 bases between them. The CDR3 loop spans 14 amino acids. CDR3 nucleotides: TGTGCCAGCAACCCGTTTGGGGGAGGAGGTGGCTACACCTCC. Amino acids: CASNPFGGGGGYTS.

This sequence joins TRBV24-1 and TRBJ1-3; the D is unclear. The germline V and J ends were trimmed by 5 bases and 0 bases, with 10 bases remaining between them. This CDR3 comprises 15 residues. CDR1 and CDR2 from the germline V gene are KGHDR and SFDVKD. The CDR3: CATSGAADSGNTIYF. CDR3 nucleotide sequence: TGTGCCACCAGTGGTGCAGCAGACTCTGGAAACACCATATATTTT.

This chain connects TRBV20-1 to TRBJ1-5; 7 bases line up with TRBD1. The CDR3 has 17 residues. J lost 0 bases, V lost 5 bases, and 13 bases had no gene match. The germline V gene encodes CDR1 DFQATT and CDR2 SNEGSKA (reference sequence). The CDR3 bases are TGCAGTGCTGGGCCCCGGGACAGAGTCTATAGCAATCAGCCCCAGCATTTT. The encoded protein is CSAGPRDRVYSNQPQHF.

The chain joins TRBV19 to TRBJ1-3; the D gene is possibly TRBD1 (6 bases). Germline lookup yields CDR1 LNHDA and CDR2 SQIVND (reference sequence). The CDR3 has 18 amino acids. The ends were cut back, 3 bases at V and 0 bases at J, with 18 bases in the middle. CDR3 region: CASSIIGARGGSGNTIYF. The DNA of the CDR3 is TGTGCCAGTAGTATTATCGGTGCCAGGGGCGGCTCTGGAAACACCATATATTTT.

About this clonotype itself: A read error may account for a junction end that differs from germline. The chain joins TRBV5-1 to TRBJ2-7; D is ambiguous. CDR3 length equals 13 residues. Germline-derived CDR1 and CDR2 are SGHRS and YFSETQ. In DNA form, the CDR3 reads TGCGCCAGCAGCTCGGGTCTCCCCCAGGAGCAGTGCTTC. Protein: CASSSGLPQEQCF.

The J gene is TRBJ1-2, the V gene TRBV20-1; the D gene is possibly TRBD1 (5 bases). Germline V lookup: CDR1 DFQATT, CDR2 SNEGSKA (reference sequence). The CDR3 is made up of 13 amino acids. V was clipped by 2 bases and J by 4 bases, with 11 bases between them. The chain's CDR3 is CSARKGRSYGYTF. DNA of the CDR3: TGCAGTGCTAGAAAGGGACGGAGCTATGGCTACACCTTC.